Listed below are T cell receptor beta chains from one sample, sequenced in a study of blood T cell repertoires in COVID-19. The table came from immunoSEQ multiplex PCR; TCRdb's copy has only in-frame clones and leaves some out. The sample gives about 220,000 clones, around three quarters of which show up once; 7% to 8.5% is in the top ten. Input material: peripheral blood. The receptor set was obtained from a woman between 70 and 85 years old with acute or convalescent COVID-19. CDR3s include the opening cysteine and the closing phenylalanine or tryptophan. The D gene is left open where the match is weak. Clone size is stated in some rows and not others, as once, few, many or a class when expanded.

j_gene: TRBJ2-2
abundance: -
d_gene: -
v_gene: TRBV3-1/TRBV3-2
CDR3aa: CASTPRDTGELFF
CDR3nt: TGTGCCAGCACTCCCAGGGACACCGGGGAGCTGTTTTTT

j_gene: TRBJ1-3
abundance: -
d_gene: -
v_gene: TRBV7-9
CDR3aa: CASSFSEGGSSGNTIYF
CDR3nt: TGTGCCAGCAGCTTTAGTGAAGGCGGCAGCTCTGGAAACACCATATATTTT

j_gene: TRBJ1-2
abundance: -
d_gene: -
v_gene: TRBV24-1
CDR3aa: CATSDSQVNYGYTF
CDR3nt: TGTGCCACCAGTGATTCCCAGGTTAACTATGGCTACACCTTC

j_gene: TRBJ1-4
abundance: -
d_gene: TRBD1
v_gene: TRBV2
CDR3aa: CASHRGLRTNEKLFF
CDR3nt: TGTGCCAGTCACAGGGGGCTTAGGACTAATGAAAAACTGTTTTTT

j_gene: TRBJ2-1
abundance: -
d_gene: TRBD2
v_gene: TRBV4-1
CDR3aa: CASSQEWLSGGYSDNEQFF
CDR3nt: TGCGCCAGCAGCCAAGAATGGTTGTCGGGGGGGTATTCGGACAATGAGCAGTTCTTC

j_gene: TRBJ1-1
abundance: -
d_gene: -
v_gene: TRBV4-1
CDR3aa: CASSQVSGQAFF
CDR3nt: TGCGCCAGCAGCCAAGTCTCAGGGCAAGCTTTCTTT

j_gene: TRBJ2-1
abundance: -
d_gene: -
v_gene: TRBV7-8
CDR3aa: CASSSTGTLFNEQFF
CDR3nt: TGTGCCAGCAGCTCAACCGGGACATTATTCAATGAGCAGTTCTTC

j_gene: TRBJ2-5
abundance: -
d_gene: TRBD2
v_gene: TRBV27
CDR3aa: CASSPSMGTSGQETQYF
CDR3nt: TGTGCCAGCAGCCCATCAATGGGGACTAGCGGTCAAGAGACCCAGTACTTC

j_gene: TRBJ2-2
abundance: many
d_gene: TRBD1
v_gene: TRBV7-8
CDR3aa: CASSLYGTATSNTGELFF
CDR3nt: TGTGCCAGCAGCTTATACGGGACAGCCACATCTAACACCGGGGAGCTGTTTTTT

j_gene: TRBJ2-1
abundance: -
d_gene: TRBD2
v_gene: TRBV24-1
CDR3aa: CATSDFTSGGPSSYNEQFF
CDR3nt: TGTGCCACCAGTGATTTTACTAGCGGGGGGCCAAGCTCCTACAATGAGCAGTTCTTC

j_gene: TRBJ1-2
abundance: -
d_gene: TRBD1
v_gene: TRBV27
CDR3aa: CASSSGTGANYGYTF
CDR3nt: TGTGCCAGCAGTTCTGGGACAGGCGCCAACTATGGCTACACCTTC

j_gene: TRBJ1-2
abundance: -
d_gene: TRBD1
v_gene: TRBV7-8
CDR3aa: CASSATGTGSYGYTF
CDR3nt: TGTGCCAGCAGCGCTACCGGGACAGGGTCCTATGGCTACACCTTC

j_gene: TRBJ2-1
abundance: -
d_gene: TRBD1
v_gene: TRBV7-6
CDR3aa: CASSQGAGNEQFF
CDR3nt: TGTGCCAGCTCTCAGGGGGCGGGCAATGAGCAGTTCTTC

j_gene: TRBJ1-3
abundance: -
d_gene: -
v_gene: TRBV6-5
CDR3aa: CATSNPSSGNTIYF
CDR3nt: TGTGCCACCTCTAACCCAAGCTCTGGAAACACCATATATTTT

j_gene: TRBJ1-2
abundance: -
d_gene: -
v_gene: TRBV4-2
CDR3aa: CASSRPEAGDGYTF
CDR3nt: TGTGCCAGCAGCCGCCCCGAGGCAGGGGATGGCTACACCTTC

j_gene: TRBJ1-2
abundance: -
d_gene: TRBD1
v_gene: TRBV12-3/TRBV12-4
CDR3aa: CATYRGRGYTF
CDR3nt: TGTGCCACATACAGGGGGCGAGGCTACACCTTC

j_gene: TRBJ2-1
abundance: -
d_gene: TRBD2
v_gene: TRBV7-3
CDR3aa: CASSPGGSGRNEQFF
CDR3nt: TGTGCCAGCAGCCCCGGGGGGTCCGGTCGGAATGAGCAGTTCTTC

j_gene: TRBJ1-2
abundance: -
d_gene: -
v_gene: TRBV30
CDR3aa: CAQQSSYGYTF
CDR3nt: TGTGCCCAACAGTCCAGCTATGGCTACACCTTC

j_gene: TRBJ2-1
abundance: -
d_gene: TRBD1
v_gene: TRBV7-9
CDR3aa: CASKSRGGEAPGGFF
CDR3nt: TGTGCCAGCAAGTCACGAGGGGGCGAAGCGCCAGGGGGGTTCTTC

j_gene: TRBJ2-2
abundance: -
d_gene: -
v_gene: TRBV2
CDR3aa: CASSETETGELFF
CDR3nt: TGTGCCAGCAGTGAGACAGAGACCGGGGAGCTGTTTTTT

j_gene: TRBJ2-1
abundance: few
d_gene: TRBD2
v_gene: TRBV15
CDR3aa: CATSRDVASGGAWEQFF
CDR3nt: TGTGCCACCAGCAGAGATGTGGCTAGCGGGGGGGCCTGGGAGCAGTTCTTC

j_gene: TRBJ2-5
abundance: few
d_gene: -
v_gene: TRBV11-2
CDR3aa: CASSLVQIETQYF
CDR3nt: TGTGCCAGCAGCTTAGTACAGATAGAGACCCAGTACTTC

j_gene: TRBJ2-3
abundance: -
d_gene: TRBD2
v_gene: TRBV15
CDR3aa: CATSRDRAGGTDTQYF
CDR3nt: TGTGCCACCAGCAGAGATCGAGCGGGGGGCACAGATACGCAGTATTTT

j_gene: TRBJ1-6
abundance: few
d_gene: -
v_gene: TRBV5-4
CDR3aa: CASSLRRGNYNSPLHF
CDR3nt: TGTGCCAGCAGCTTACGACGGGGAAACTATAATTCACCCCTCCACTTT

j_gene: TRBJ2-3
abundance: -
d_gene: TRBD1
v_gene: TRBV10-3
CDR3aa: CAISESTGGNTDTQYF
CDR3nt: TGTGCCATCAGTGAGTCGACAGGGGGTAACACAGATACGCAGTATTTT

j_gene: TRBJ2-7
abundance: -
d_gene: TRBD2
v_gene: TRBV7-6
CDR3aa: CASSLGGLARSYEQYF
CDR3nt: TGTGCCAGCAGCTTAGGTGGACTAGCAAGGTCCTACGAGCAGTACTTC

j_gene: TRBJ1-4
abundance: -
d_gene: -
v_gene: TRBV6-5
CDR3aa: CASSRQAANEKLFF
CDR3nt: TGTGCCAGCAGCAGACAGGCCGCGAATGAAAAACTGTTTTTT